This T cell receptor (beta chain) was captured by sequencing in a study of T cell responses to AZD1222 COVID-19 vaccine. Study observations and caveats: None of the repertoires were sampled until the peak T cell response had passed.

As to this clone: Its specificity is not known.

Germline V gene data show CDR1 as SGHTA and CDR2 as FQGNSA. Deletions cut 4 bases from V and 0 bases from J, with 4 bases between. This CDR3 contains 14 residues. Profiled with immunoSEQ multiplex PCR; TCRdb holds only in-frame clones, not every one. The sample comprises about 94,000 clones, approximately 81% of which are singletons, and about 4.5% rests with the top ten. This sample comprised peripheral blood, obtained 28 days after the second AZD1222 dose. This receptor was identified in an adult who received the AZD1222 COVID-19 vaccine. This chain links TRBV7-2 with TRBJ2-6; D gene ambiguous. CDR3 protein: CASSSNSGANVLTF. The CDR3 DNA sequence: TGTGCCAGCAGCTCTAACTCTGGGGCCAACGTCCTGACTTTC.